This TCR beta chain appears in the sequencing data of a study of monozygotic twins with inflammatory bowel disease. Germline lookup yields CDR1 DFQATT and CDR2 SNEGSKA (reference sequence). The CDR3 is 16 amino acids. Incorporation of UMIs carrying a 6-nucleotide sample barcode was performed by template switching. TCRalpha and TCRbeta cDNA underwent two nested PCRs of roughly 17 and 9 cycles. Reanalyzing the 5' RACE reads, TCRdb keeps one entry per CDR3 protein, without DNA. The table lists around 380,000 distinct CDR3 sequences. Input material: blood. The chain has TRBV20-1 and TRBJ2-1; no DNA is available, so the TRBD2 call from TCRdb remains unchecked. The TCR was taken from a human donor with ulcerative colitis or Crohn's disease, or a healthy co-twin of an affected twin (not recorded which). The CDR3 reads CSARPGLAVAYNEQFF.